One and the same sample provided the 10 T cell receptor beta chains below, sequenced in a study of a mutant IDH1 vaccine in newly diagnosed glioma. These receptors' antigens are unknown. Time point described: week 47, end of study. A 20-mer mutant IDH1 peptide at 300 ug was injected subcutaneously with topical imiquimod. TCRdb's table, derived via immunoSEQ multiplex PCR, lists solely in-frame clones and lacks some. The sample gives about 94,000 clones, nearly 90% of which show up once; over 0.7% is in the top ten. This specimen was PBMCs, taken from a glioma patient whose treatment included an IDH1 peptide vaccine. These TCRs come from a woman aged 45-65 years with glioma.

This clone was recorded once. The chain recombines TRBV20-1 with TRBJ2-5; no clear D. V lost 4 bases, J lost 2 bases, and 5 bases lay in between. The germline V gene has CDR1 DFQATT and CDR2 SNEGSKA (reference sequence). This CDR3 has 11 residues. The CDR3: CSAKEQETQYF. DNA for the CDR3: TGCAGTGCTAAAGAGCAAGAGACCCAGTACTTC.

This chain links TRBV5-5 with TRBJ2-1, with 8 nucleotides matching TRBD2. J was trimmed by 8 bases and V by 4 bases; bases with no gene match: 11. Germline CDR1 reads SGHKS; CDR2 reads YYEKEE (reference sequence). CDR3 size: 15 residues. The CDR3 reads CASSPRAGREHEQFF. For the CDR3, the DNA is TGTGCCAGCAGCCCCCGGGCCGGGAGGGAACATGAGCAGTTCTTC.

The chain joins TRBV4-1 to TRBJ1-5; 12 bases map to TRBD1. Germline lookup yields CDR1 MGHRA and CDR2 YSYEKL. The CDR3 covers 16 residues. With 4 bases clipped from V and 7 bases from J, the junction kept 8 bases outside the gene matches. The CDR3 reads CASSRSGDRGHQPQHF. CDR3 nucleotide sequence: TGCGCCAGCAGCCGTTCAGGGGACAGGGGGCACCAGCCCCAGCATTTT.

CDR3 sequence (DNA): TGCGCCAGCAGAAATCGGAACAGAACGGGGGACCGCACAGATACGCAGTATTTT. It codes for CASRNRNRTGDRTDTQYF. V and J are TRBV5-1 and TRBJ2-3; TRBD2 is a possible D gene (6 bases). CDR3 size: 18 residues. Germline V gene sequence: CDR1 SGHRS, CDR2 YFSETQ. The V gene lost 5 bases and the J gene lost 1 base, with 23 bases spanning the gap.

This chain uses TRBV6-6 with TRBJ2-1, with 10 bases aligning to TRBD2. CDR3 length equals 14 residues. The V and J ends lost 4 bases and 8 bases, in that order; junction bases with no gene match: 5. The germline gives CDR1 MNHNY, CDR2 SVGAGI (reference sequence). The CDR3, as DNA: TGTGCCAGCAGTTTAGCGGGGGGAGCGGATGAGCAGTTCTTC. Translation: CASSLAGGADEQFF.

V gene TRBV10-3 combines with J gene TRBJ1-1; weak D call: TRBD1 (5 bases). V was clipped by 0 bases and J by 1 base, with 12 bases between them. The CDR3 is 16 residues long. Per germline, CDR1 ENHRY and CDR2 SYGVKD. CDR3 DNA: TGTGCCATCAGTGAGTCGAGAGGTGGGGGGAACACTGAAGCTTTCTTT. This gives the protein CAISESRGGGNTEAFF.

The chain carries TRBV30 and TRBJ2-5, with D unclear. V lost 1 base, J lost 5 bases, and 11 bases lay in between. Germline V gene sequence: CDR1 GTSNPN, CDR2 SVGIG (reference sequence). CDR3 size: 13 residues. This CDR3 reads CAWSGRAFETQYF. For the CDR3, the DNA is TGTGCCTGGAGTGGCCGGGCGTTCGAGACCCAGTACTTC. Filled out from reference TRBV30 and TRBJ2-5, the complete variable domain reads SQTIHQWPATLVQPVGSPLSLECTVEGTSNPNLYWYRQAAGRGLQLLFYSVGIGQISSEVPQNLSASRPQDRQFILSSKKLLLSDSGFYLCAWSGRAFETQYFGPGTRLLVL.

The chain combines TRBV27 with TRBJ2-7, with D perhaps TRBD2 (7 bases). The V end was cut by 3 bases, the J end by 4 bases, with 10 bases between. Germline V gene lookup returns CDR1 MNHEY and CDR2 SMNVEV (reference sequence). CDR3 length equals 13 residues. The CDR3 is CASSFGGRYEQYF. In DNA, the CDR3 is TGTGCCAGCAGTTTCGGGGGGCGGTACGAGCAGTACTTC.

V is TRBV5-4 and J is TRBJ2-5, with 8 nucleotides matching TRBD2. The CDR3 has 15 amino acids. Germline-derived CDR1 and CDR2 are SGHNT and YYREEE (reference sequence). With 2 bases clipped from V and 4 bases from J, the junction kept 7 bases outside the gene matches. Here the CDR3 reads CASSLGTRSRETQYF. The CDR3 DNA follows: TGTGCCAGCAGCTTAGGGACTAGGTCTCGAGAGACCCAGTACTTC.

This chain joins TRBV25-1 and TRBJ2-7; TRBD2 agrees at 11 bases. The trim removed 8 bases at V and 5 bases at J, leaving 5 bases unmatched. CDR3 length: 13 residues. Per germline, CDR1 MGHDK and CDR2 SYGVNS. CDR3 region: CASGLAGTNEQYF. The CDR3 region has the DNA TGTGCCAGCGGACTAGCGGGTACCAACGAGCAGTACTTC.